Sequencing of this TCR beta chain was carried out in a study of blood T cell repertoires in COVID-19. Whole-study context: Specimens from acute and convalescent COVID-19 originated in the United States, Italy and Spain. T cells, B-cell-depleted T cells, or PBMCs provided the cDNA or gDNA that served as material.

V lost 4 bases and J lost 3; bases outside the gene matches: 5. Germline V gene sequence: CDR1 KGHSH, CDR2 LQKENI. CDR3 length: 15 residues. As handled by the study authors: The assay estimated nucleated cells by amplifying reference gene primers. The data were produced by immunoSEQ multiplex PCR, yet TCRdb's version contains in-frame clones alone and is incomplete. V, J and clone size derive from that table, while D and trimming were established from the DNA sequence. The sample has about 68,000 clones; approximately 86% are singletons. This receptor was taken from an older woman with acute or convalescent COVID-19. Material for sequencing was peripheral blood. This chain connects TRBV18 to TRBJ1-2; 10 nucleotides line up with TRBD1. The CDR3, as DNA: TGTGCCAGCTCACGGACAGGGGGTGACGACTATGGCTACACCTTC. It translates to CASSRTGGDDYGYTF.